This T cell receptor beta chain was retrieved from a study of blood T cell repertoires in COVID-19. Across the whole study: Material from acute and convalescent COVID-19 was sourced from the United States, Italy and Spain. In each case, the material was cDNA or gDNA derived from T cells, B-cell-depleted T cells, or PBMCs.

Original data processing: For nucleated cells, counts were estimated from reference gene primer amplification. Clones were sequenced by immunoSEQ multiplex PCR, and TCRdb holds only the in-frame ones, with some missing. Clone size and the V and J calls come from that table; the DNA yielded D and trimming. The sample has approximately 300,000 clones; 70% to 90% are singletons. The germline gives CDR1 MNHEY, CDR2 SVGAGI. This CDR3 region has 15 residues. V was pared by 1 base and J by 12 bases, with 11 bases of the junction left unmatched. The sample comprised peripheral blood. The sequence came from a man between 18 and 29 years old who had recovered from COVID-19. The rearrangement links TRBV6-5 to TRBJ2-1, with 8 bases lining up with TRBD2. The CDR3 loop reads CASSYFPYSGTRQFF. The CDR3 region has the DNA TGTGCCAGCAGTTACTTCCCCTATAGCGGGACAAGGCAGTTCTTC.